Listed here are 12 T cell receptor beta chains from one sample, sequenced in a study of OX40 agonist ivuxolimab in advanced cancers. Profiling relied on immunoSEQ multiplex PCR, and the TCRdb table lists in-frame clones only, not all of them. The sample holds about 16,000 clones, around 84% seen once. Sequenced material: CD4+ or CD8+ T cells sorted from blood, taken in a trial of the OX40 agonist ivuxolimab. The receptors were gathered from an adult with an advanced solid tumor such as melanoma, head and neck, liver or kidney cancer.

The chain couples TRBV14 to TRBJ2-1; 8 positions agree with TRBD1. Germline V lookup: CDR1 SGHDN, CDR2 FVKESK. This CDR3 has 17 amino acids. The J segment lost 5 bases and the V segment lost 3 bases, leaving 12 bases of the junction unmatched. This CDR3 reads CASSQSTGGVGHNEQFF. The CDR3 nucleotides are TGTGCCAGCAGCCAGTCCACAGGGGGTGTAGGGCACAATGAGCAGTTCTTC.

The chain combines TRBV10-2 with TRBJ1-2, with D possibly matching TRBD1 (5 bases). V lost 3 bases and J lost 4, with 9 bases in between. CDR3 length equals 13 residues. Germline V gene sequence: CDR1 WSHSY, CDR2 SAAADI. The CDR3 spells CASSDGGPYGYTF. CDR3 nucleotide sequence: TGCGCCAGCAGTGATGGGGGACCCTATGGCTACACCTTC.

The chain links TRBV5-4 to TRBJ1-4, with 11 bases that match TRBD1. The germline V gene encodes CDR1 SGHNT and CDR2 YYREEE (reference sequence). J was trimmed by 8 bases and V by 2 bases; bases with no gene match: 8. There are 16 residues in the CDR3. The CDR3: CASSFNPGQGGEKLFF. The CDR3 DNA follows: TGTGCCAGCAGCTTTAATCCGGGACAGGGGGGAGAAAAACTGTTTTTT.

The CDR3 region is CASSGGGKGQSRANVLTF. The DNA for the CDR3 is TGTGCCAGCAGCGGCGGTGGCAAAGGTCAAAGTCGGGCCAACGTCCTGACTTTC. The chain employs TRBV4-2 and TRBJ2-6; D not resolved. The CDR3 spans 18 residues. Trimming pared 5 bases from V and 5 bases from J, leaving 22 bases between. The V gene's germline CDR1 is LGHNA and CDR2 YNFKEQ.

V gene TRBV5-1 combines with J gene TRBJ1-2; weak D call: TRBD1 (5 bases). CDR3 size: 12 residues. The germline V gene encodes CDR1 SGHRS and CDR2 YFSETQ. Trimming cost V 6 bases and J 7 bases, with 13 bases left between them. The chain's CDR3 is CASTDSGLGYTF. The CDR3 nucleotides read TGCGCCAGCACTGACTCGGGGCTTGGCTACACCTTC.

This chain links TRBV6-5 with TRBJ1-5; possibly TRBD1 for D (5 bases). This CDR3 region has 13 residues. The ends were cut back, 6 bases at V and 3 bases at J, with 9 bases in the middle. Germline V gives CDR1 MNHEY, CDR2 SVGAGI. In nucleotides, the CDR3 is TGTGCCAGCAGGCAGGGCCCCAATCAGCCCCAGCATTTT. It is translated as CASRQGPNQPQHF.

In the case of this clone: At the DNA level, this CDR3 is encoded by other sequences in the same sample as well. CDR3 amino acids: CASSLSTSGGVGTQYF. The CDR3 bases are TGCGCCAGCAGCTTGTCGACTAGCGGGGGGGTCGGGACCCAGTACTTC. The V and J genes are TRBV5-1 and TRBJ2-5, with 14 positions matching TRBD2. The germline CDR1 and CDR2 sequences are SGHRS and YFSETQ. The CDR3 is 16 residues long. With V trimmed by 1 base and J by 7 bases, 6 bases remained unmatched.

The CDR3 DNA follows: TGTGCCAGCAACCCCGACAGGGATGAAAAACTGTTTTTT. Encoded protein: CASNPDRDEKLFF. The chain combines TRBV6-1 with TRBJ1-4; 7 bases fit TRBD1. CDR1 and CDR2 from the germline V gene are MNHNS and SASEGT. This CDR3 region has 13 residues. J lost 6 bases, V lost 7 bases, and 5 bases had no gene match.

This chain uses TRBV29-1 with TRBJ1-1; TRBD1 is a possible D gene (5 bases). V was cut by 4 bases and J by 0 bases, with 18 bases left in between. The CDR3 is 16 amino acids. Germline V CDR1 and CDR2: SQVTM, ANQGSEA. CDR3 region: CSVVSGGTQVNTEAFF. In DNA form, the CDR3 reads TGCAGCGTTGTTTCCGGCGGGACCCAGGTGAACACTGAAGCTTTCTTT.

This sequence joins TRBV6-5 and TRBJ2-7; TRBD1 aligns across 8 bases. This CDR3 is built from 15 residues. After removal of 2 bases from V and 3 bases from J, the junction contained 6 bases not matched to a gene. CDR1 MNHEY and CDR2 SVGAGI come from the germline V gene. The CDR3 loop reads CASSYTGTGGYEQYF. The CDR3 nucleotides read TGTGCCAGCAGTTACACCGGGACAGGAGGCTACGAGCAGTACTTC.

V gene TRBV29-1 combines with J gene TRBJ1-2; D ambiguous. This CDR3 comprises 12 residues. The ends were cut back, 4 bases at V and 4 bases at J, with 10 bases in the middle. CDR1 is SQVTM and CDR2 is ANQGSEA in the germline V gene. The CDR3 region has the DNA TGCAGCGTTGTACCCGGTCTCTATGGCTACACCTTC. It specifies CSVVPGLYGYTF.

This rearrangement joins TRBV7-6 to TRBJ1-6, with D possibly matching TRBD1 (6 bases). The germline V and J ends were trimmed by 1 base and 6 bases, with 13 bases remaining between them. Per germline, CDR1 SGHVS and CDR2 FNYEAQ. CDR3 length: 16 amino acids. In DNA, the CDR3 is TGTGCCAGCAGCTTAGGCGGGGGGCCCACTAATTCACCCCTCCACTTT. The encoded protein is CASSLGGGPTNSPLHF.